This T cell receptor beta chain was sequenced for a study of blood T cell repertoires in COVID-19. Background on the study: The United States, Italy and Spain were the sources of the acute and convalescent COVID-19 samples. T cells, B-cell-depleted T cells, or PBMCs supplied cDNA or gDNA.

In the authors' methods: Cell counts per sample came from amplifying reference gene primers. Generated by immunoSEQ multiplex PCR, the TCRdb table keeps only in-frame clones and is missing some. D and trimming come from the DNA, and the V and J calls and clone size come from that table. The sample lists about 70,000 clones, roughly 80% occurring once. This clone was observed a single time. The CDR3 loop spans 14 amino acids. Trimming took 5 bases from V and 1 from J, leaving 11 bases between them. CDR1 is LNHDA and CDR2 is SQIVND in the germline V gene (reference sequence). Sequences were obtained from peripheral blood. The chain has TRBV19 and TRBJ1-1, with D possibly being TRBD1 (5 bases). This sequence was found in a woman aged 60-75 years with acute or convalescent COVID-19. The CDR3 DNA follows: TGTGCCAGTAGTGAAGACAGAAAGAACACTGAAGCTTTCTTT. Protein sequence: CASSEDRKNTEAFF. The full variable domain, completed using reference TRBV19 and TRBJ1-1, is DGGITQSPKYLFRKEGQNVTLSCEQNLNHDAMYWYRQDPGQGLRLIYYSQIVNDFQKGDIAEGYSVSREKKESFPLTVTSAQKNPTAFYLCASSEDRKNTEAFFGQGTRLTVV.